The 2 T cell receptor beta chains reported below all come from one sample, sequenced in a study of Ad26.COV2.S vaccination and SARS-CoV-2 variants. Treatment reported: around 19 received Ad26.COV2.S at low or high dose, single or two shots; about 5 received placebo; per-sample allocation not given. Samples analyzed were those drawn on day 63 after the first vaccine or placebo injection. Measured with immunoSEQ multiplex PCR; TCRdb has only the in-frame clones, and not every one. In the table there are some 330,000 clones, 90% of which are singletons. Sequencing used peripheral blood, obtained in a trial of Ad26.COV2.S vaccine versus placebo. Source of these receptors: a person aged 18-60 years who received the Ad26.COV2.S COVID-19 vaccine or a placebo.

J is TRBJ2-5 and V is TRBV3-1 (or the pseudogene TRBV3-2); D is perhaps TRBD2 (7 bases). Per the germline V gene, CDR1 is LGHDT and CDR2 is YNNKEL (reference sequence). The CDR3 has 16 amino acids. Trimming stripped 0 bases from V and 5 bases from J, with 16 bases between. The DNA of the CDR3 is TGTGCCAGCAGCCAAGATGCGCGGGGGCGAGGGGAGACCCAGTACTTC. Translated, it gives CASSQDARGRGETQYF.

V and J are TRBV11-2 and TRBJ2-2; 10 bases line up with TRBD1. This CDR3 contains 18 residues. Germline V gives CDR1 SGHAT, CDR2 FQNNGV. Trimming at V came to 5 bases and at J to 1 base, leaving 10 bases not matched to a gene. CDR3 sequence (DNA): TGTGCCAGCAGCCGGCCCCGGGACAGGGGCGAGAACACCGGGGAGCTGTTTTTT. Translated: CASSRPRDRGENTGELFF.